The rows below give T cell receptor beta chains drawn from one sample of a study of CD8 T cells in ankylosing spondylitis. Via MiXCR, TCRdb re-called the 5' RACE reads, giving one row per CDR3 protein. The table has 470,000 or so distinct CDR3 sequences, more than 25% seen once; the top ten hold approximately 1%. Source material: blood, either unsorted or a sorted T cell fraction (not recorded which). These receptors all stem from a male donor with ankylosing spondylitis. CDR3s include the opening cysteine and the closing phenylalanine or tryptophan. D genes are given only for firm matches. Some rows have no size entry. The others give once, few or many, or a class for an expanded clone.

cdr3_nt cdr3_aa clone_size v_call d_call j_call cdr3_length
TGTGCCAGCAGCCAAGCCCCACTAGCGAGGTACAATGAGCAGTTCTTC CASSQAPLARYNEQFF few TRBV4-2 TRBD2 TRBJ2-1 16
TGCGCCAGCAGCTCCCTCTATCTCTCTAACTATGGCTACACCTTC CASSSLYLSNYGYTF - TRBV5-1 - TRBJ1-2 15
TGTGCCAGCACACAGAGGGTGGTAGCGGCAGATACGCAGTATTTT CASTQRVVAADTQYF - TRBV12-3/TRBV12-4 - TRBJ2-3 15
TGTGCCATGCGCGCGGCTCGGGAGACCTACGAGCAGTACTTC CAMRAARETYEQYF - TRBV10-3 - TRBJ2-7 14
TGCGCCAGCATTATCGGACAGGGGGCCTACAATGAGCAGTTCTTC CASIIGQGAYNEQFF - TRBV5-1 TRBD1 TRBJ2-1 15
TGTGCCAGCAGCGGGACAGGGAGGGGTCAGCCCCAGCATTTT CASSGTGRGQPQHF many TRBV2 TRBD1 TRBJ1-5 14
TGTGCCAGCAGTATCCTAGCGGGCTGGCACCCTGAGCAGTTCTTC CASSILAGWHPEQFF few TRBV12-3/TRBV12-4 TRBD2 TRBJ2-1 15
TGTGCCAGCTCACCATCGGGGCTTTCTGATAAGCAGTACTTC CASSPSGLSDKQYF few TRBV18 - TRBJ2-7 14
TGCAGCGTTGAAGGGGGAGGAGATGGCTACACCTTC CSVEGGGDGYTF - TRBV29-1 - TRBJ1-2 12
TGCAGCGTGACAGGGACTGGCGAGCAGTACTTC CSVTGTGEQYF - TRBV29-1 - TRBJ2-7 11
TGTGCCAGCAGCTCGATTTGGGGGCTTGTGGAGGGAAACACCATATATTTT CASSSIWGLVEGNTIYF - TRBV7-9 - TRBJ1-3 17
TGTGCCAGCAGATTACCAGGGTTAGAGTACAATGAGCAGTTCTTC CASRLPGLEYNEQFF - TRBV6-5 - TRBJ2-1 15
TGTGCCAGCAGCCCAGCGGGAGGTGGGTCCTACAATGAGCAGTTCTTC CASSPAGGGSYNEQFF few TRBV6-4 TRBD2 TRBJ2-1 16
TGTGCCAGCAGTTTTGCCGAAGCCACTGAAGCTTTCTTT CASSFAEATEAFF few TRBV12-3/TRBV12-4 - TRBJ1-1 13
TGTGCCACTAATTCCCGGGACGGCCGATACAATGAGCAGTTCTTC CATNSRDGRYNEQFF few TRBV5-6 - TRBJ2-1 15
TGTGCCAGCAGTTCCAGGAGGGGAGGGAAGGAACAAGAGACCCAGTACTTC CASSSRRGGKEQETQYF few TRBV11-3 TRBD2 TRBJ2-5 17
TGTGCCAGCAGGGAGGCGGGGGCAACAGATACGCAGTATTTT CASREAGATDTQYF - TRBV12-3/TRBV12-4 - TRBJ2-3 14
TGTGCCAGCATCTTTGGTGCGGGAAAAACTGAAGCTTTCTTT CASIFGAGKTEAFF - TRBV7-9 - TRBJ1-1 14
TGCAGTGCTAGGTTCGACAGGGCATTAACTGAAGCTTTCTTT CSARFDRALTEAFF - TRBV20-1 TRBD1 TRBJ1-1 14
TGCGCCACCCGACAGGGACGGAACACTGAAGCTTTCTTT CATRQGRNTEAFF few TRBV5-1 TRBD1 TRBJ1-1 13
TGCAGCGTCAGTACAACCCCGGAGCAAGAGACCCAGTACTTC CSVSTTPEQETQYF few TRBV29-1 - TRBJ2-5 14